The 9 T cell receptor beta chains presented below share a single source sample, sequenced in a study of blood T cell repertoires in COVID-19. TCRdb's table, derived via immunoSEQ multiplex PCR, lists solely in-frame clones and lacks some. This repertoire shows about 250,000 clones, approximately 86% found once; its top ten account for roughly 1.6%. Specimen: PBMCs or T cells enriched from blood (not recorded which). The receptors shown here come from a woman in her 50s who had recovered from COVID-19.

The chain has TRBV2 and TRBJ1-1; TRBD1 is a possible D gene (5 bases). Germline values: CDR1 SNHLY, CDR2 FYNNEI. Trimming removed 2 bases at V and 3 bases at J, with 10 bases between. The length of the CDR3 is 14 residues. This chain's CDR3 is CASSELRGDTEAFF. DNA for the CDR3: TGTGCCAGCAGTGAATTACGGGGGGACACTGAAGCTTTCTTT.

The J gene is TRBJ1-2, the V gene TRBV27, with a tentative D call TRBD1 (5 bases). Trimming stripped 1 base from V and 4 bases from J, with 13 bases between. This CDR3 contains 15 residues. CDR1 and CDR2 from the germline V gene are MNHEY and SMNVEV (reference sequence). This chain's CDR3 is CASSLYAGIGYGYTF. In nucleotides, the CDR3 is TGTGCCAGCAGTTTATATGCAGGGATAGGCTATGGCTACACCTTC.

Only one count was recorded for this clone. The chain carries TRBV10-3 and TRBJ2-1, with D perhaps matching TRBD2 (5 bases). Trimming removed 2 bases from V and 0 bases from J, with 14 bases in between. Germline V gene sequence: CDR1 ENHRY, CDR2 SYGVKD. This CDR3 comprises 17 residues. The CDR3 region is CAISEATPGNSYNEQFF. CDR3 nucleotide sequence: TGTGCCATCAGTGAGGCGACCCCCGGGAACTCCTACAATGAGCAGTTCTTC.

This clone appeared a single time. This chain connects TRBV18 to TRBJ2-4, with 8 bases aligning to TRBD2. Germline V gene data show CDR1 as KGHSH and CDR2 as LQKENI. J gave up 0 bases and V 0 bases, and 10 bases lay outside the gene matches. CDR3 length: 19 residues. The CDR3 coding sequence is TGTGCCAGCTCACCACCGTCTAGCGGGCACCTTCTAGCCAAAAACATTCAGTACTTC. The encoded protein is CASSPPSSGHLLAKNIQYF.

V gene TRBV10-1 combines with J gene TRBJ2-7; D might be TRBD2 (6 bases). There are 14 residues in the CDR3. V lost 6 bases and J lost 1, with 13 bases in between. Germline V gene lookup returns CDR1 WNHNN and CDR2 SYGVQD (reference sequence). CDR3 nucleotides: TGCGCCAGCAGAAGGCGGGGTGTGTCCTACGAGCAGTACTTC. Its translation: CASRRRGVSYEQYF.

The genes are TRBV28 and TRBJ2-7, with TRBD2 matching over 11 bases. The trim removed 4 bases at V and 0 bases at J, leaving 5 bases unmatched. Looked up from germline, CDR1 is MDHEN and CDR2 is SYDVKM. The CDR3 loop spans 16 amino acids. Written as DNA, the CDR3 is TGTGCCAGCAGTTACGGGACTAGCGGCCACTCCTACGAGCAGTACTTC. It codes for CASSYGTSGHSYEQYF. Full variable domain (missing parts from reference TRBV28 and TRBJ2-7): DVKVTQSSRYLVKRTGEKVFLECVQDMDHENMFWYRQDPGLGLRLIYFSYDVKMKEKGDIPEGYSVSREKKERFSLILESASTNQTSMYLCASSYGTSGHSYEQYFGPGTRLTVT.

This clone appeared a few times. J is TRBJ2-5 and V is TRBV6-5, with D possibly matching TRBD1 (5 bases). The germline CDR1 and CDR2 sequences are MNHEY and SVGAGI. Trimming took off 7 bases at V and 0 bases at J, with 9 bases between the two ends. The CDR3 has 13 residues. The CDR3 coding sequence is TGTGCCAGCAATCCAGGGAACCAAGAGACCCAGTACTTC. Encoded protein: CASNPGNQETQYF.

This chain uses TRBV5-1 with TRBJ2-2, with D possibly being TRBD2 (6 bases). In germline, CDR1 is SGHRS, CDR2 YFSETQ. V dropped 7 bases and J dropped 0 bases, with 13 bases sitting between them. This CDR3 has 15 residues. The CDR3 loop reads CASENSGANTGELFF. CDR3 coding DNA: TGCGCCAGCGAGAATAGCGGTGCGAACACCGGGGAGCTGTTTTTT.

The chain is built from TRBV5-1 and TRBJ1-6; 8 positions agree with TRBD1. Trimming at V came to 7 bases and at J to 8 bases, leaving 8 bases not matched to a gene. The CDR3 extends over 14 amino acids. Per germline, CDR1 SGHRS and CDR2 YFSETQ. DNA of the CDR3: TGCGCCAGCCGGATGGACAGGGAGTATTCACCCCTCCACTTT. This encodes CASRMDREYSPLHF.